The 17 T cell receptor beta chains in this list originate from one sample, sequenced in a study of blood T cell repertoires in COVID-19. TCRdb keeps only in-frame clones here, not all; method: immunoSEQ multiplex PCR. The table has 270,000 or so clones, 86% seen once. The sequenced sample consisted of peripheral blood. The receptors come from a woman aged 25 to 39 with active or convalescent COVID-19.

The chain has TRBV20-1 and TRBJ2-7; D is uncertain. Germline V lookup: CDR1 DFQATT, CDR2 SNEGSKA (reference sequence). The ends were cut back, 3 bases at V and 4 bases at J, with 19 bases in the middle. This CDR3 has 15 residues. In DNA form, the CDR3 reads TGCAGTGCTAGTCCCCGTTCGGGTCGAATTTACGAGCAGTACTTC. Its translation: CSASPRSGRIYEQYF.

The gene calls are TRBV27 and TRBJ2-1, with 7 bases lining up with TRBD2. CDR1 MNHEY and CDR2 SMNVEV come from the germline V gene (reference sequence). CDR3 length: 12 residues. Unmatched junction bases numbered 5, after V lost 6 bases and J lost 9 bases. The CDR3 sequence: CASRTGRGEQFF. The CDR3 DNA follows: TGTGCCAGCAGAACTGGGAGGGGTGAGCAGTTCTTC.

The chain is built from TRBV19 and TRBJ1-5, with 8 positions matching TRBD1. V gave up 6 bases and J gave up 4 bases; unmatched junction bases: 2. Looked up from germline, CDR1 is LNHDA and CDR2 is SQIVND (reference sequence). The CDR3 spans 13 residues. CDR3 protein: CASRGQGNQPQHF. In DNA, the CDR3 is TGTGCCAGTAGAGGACAGGGAAATCAGCCCCAGCATTTT.

V gene TRBV24-1 combines with J gene TRBJ2-3, with 7 bases identical to TRBD2. The CDR3 is made up of 14 amino acids. Per germline, CDR1 KGHDR and CDR2 SFDVKD. Trimming removed 7 bases from V and 0 bases from J; junction bases left unmatched: 3. CDR3 nucleotide sequence: TGTGCCACCAGCGGACTAGGGAGCACAGATACGCAGTATTTT. Its protein is CATSGLGSTDTQYF.

The chain recombines TRBV19 with TRBJ1-5, with D possibly matching TRBD1 (6 bases). The V gene's germline CDR1 is LNHDA and CDR2 SQIVND (reference sequence). This CDR3 has 16 amino acids. V lost 7 bases, J lost 5 bases, and 21 bases lay in between. CDR3 DNA sequence: TGTGCCAGTACCTCTCCGGGACACCTCTACGATCAGCCCCAGCATTTT. This sequence encodes CASTSPGHLYDQPQHF.

The rearrangement links TRBV9 to TRBJ1-2, with 7 bases fitting TRBD1. This CDR3 has 17 amino acids. The V segment lost 5 bases and the J segment 3 bases; nucleotides outside the gene matches: 16. The V gene's germline CDR1 is SGDLS and CDR2 YYNGEE. DNA for the CDR3: TGTGCCAGCAGTCGGGGGATAGGGGGCGTTGAGTACTATGGCTACACCTTC. As protein: CASSRGIGGVEYYGYTF.

V usage is TRBV7-2 and J usage is TRBJ1-5; D is possibly TRBD1 (5 bases). This CDR3 contains 13 residues. V lost 2 bases to trimming and J lost 5 bases, with 7 bases between them. Germline V gene data show CDR1 as SGHTA and CDR2 as FQGNSA. CDR3 nucleotide sequence: TGTGCCAGCAGCTTAAAAGGGGATCAGCCCCAGCATTTT. The encoded protein is CASSLKGDQPQHF.

CDR3 loop: CAFRRTGGYDYEQYF. DNA for the CDR3: TGTGCCTTCCGCAGAACAGGGGGATATGACTACGAGCAGTACTTC. The V call is TRBV30, the J call TRBJ2-7, with 8 bases fitting TRBD1. With 7 bases clipped from V and 3 bases from J, the junction kept 14 bases outside the gene matches. This CDR3 has 15 residues. Per the germline V gene, CDR1 is GTSNPN and CDR2 is SVGIG (reference sequence). The entire variable domain, with the rest obtained from reference TRBV30 and TRBJ2-7, is as follows: SQTIHQWPATLVQPVGSPLSLECTVEGTSNPNLYWYRQAAGRGLQLLFYSVGIGQISSEVPQNLSASRPQDRQFILSSKKLLLSDSGFYLCAFRRTGGYDYEQYFGPGTRLTVT.

The chain combines TRBV4-1 with TRBJ1-5; D uncertain. CDR1 is MGHRA, CDR2 YSYEKL, per germline. CDR3 length equals 16 residues. The V end lost 0 bases, the J end lost 6 bases, and 15 bases lay between the germline ends. The CDR3 bases are TGCGCCAGCAGCCAAGATCCCCATCCGCGGGGTCAGCCCCAGCATTTT. Protein: CASSQDPHPRGQPQHF.

The gene calls are TRBV15 and TRBJ1-6; D is unclear. This CDR3 spans 19 amino acids. V was trimmed by 0 bases and J by 0 bases, leaving 15 bases between them. CDR1 and CDR2 from the germline V gene are LNHNV and YYDKDF (reference sequence). The CDR3, as DNA: TGTGCCACCAGCAGAGATTTGAGTGATAGGAGCTCCTATAATTCACCCCTCCACTTT. Protein: CATSRDLSDRSSYNSPLHF.

This clone has a single count. The chain combines TRBV27 with TRBJ2-7; 9 nucleotides align to TRBD1. CDR1 MNHEY and CDR2 SMNVEV come from the germline V gene (reference sequence). CDR3 size: 15 residues. Trimming cost V 6 bases and J 3 bases; bases outside gene matches: 9. CDR3 residues: CASRTFPGQGYEQYF. The CDR3 DNA follows: TGTGCCAGCAGAACCTTTCCGGGACAGGGCTACGAGCAGTACTTC.

This clone was seen a single time. V usage is TRBV20-1 and J usage is TRBJ1-2, with 7 bases fitting TRBD1. The CDR3 consists of 13 residues. CDR1 and CDR2 (germline): DFQATT, SNEGSKA (reference sequence). Trimming took 4 bases from V and 4 from J; bases not matched to a gene: 6. CDR3 nucleotides: TGCAGTGCTATTGAGGACAGGCTCTATGGCTACACCTTC. This gives the protein CSAIEDRLYGYTF.

The chain is built from TRBV27 and TRBJ1-2; D perhaps matches TRBD1 (6 bases). V was pared by 9 bases and J by 4 bases, with 18 bases between. This CDR3 contains 14 residues. CDR1 MNHEY and CDR2 SMNVEV come from the germline V gene (reference sequence). The DNA for the CDR3 is TGTGCCAGTGGACGAGGGGGTCAGGGCTATGGCTACACCTTC. It encodes CASGRGGQGYGYTF.

The chain employs TRBV24-1 and TRBJ2-3; 11 bases fit TRBD2. J was trimmed by 2 bases and V by 4 bases; bases with no gene match: 7. The CDR3 has 17 residues. Germline-derived CDR1 and CDR2 are KGHDR and SFDVKD. DNA for the CDR3: TGTGCCACCAGTGAAGGTAGCGGGGGGGCCGCCACAGATACGCAGTATTTT. It encodes CATSEGSGGAATDTQYF.

In this sample, this clone turned up once. The rearrangement joins TRBV3-1 (or the pseudogene TRBV3-2) to TRBJ1-3; tentatively, D is TRBD1 (5 bases). Germline V gene sequence: CDR1 LGHDT, CDR2 YNNKEL (reference sequence). V lost 4 bases, J lost 1 base, and 26 bases lay in between. The length of the CDR3 is 20 residues. CDR3 residues: CASSRPGDWGSSYSGNTIYF. CDR3 nucleotide sequence: TGTGCCAGCAGCCGACCGGGTGATTGGGGCAGTTCATATTCTGGAAACACCATATATTTT.

The chain links TRBV12-3 or TRBV12-4 to TRBJ2-5, with D unresolved. The CDR3 spans 13 residues. Trimming shortened V by 3 bases and J by 7 bases, and 12 bases separated the two germline ends. The CDR3 region is CASSFLSAGTQYF. CDR3 nucleotides: TGTGCCAGCAGTTTCCTCTCCGCCGGGACCCAGTACTTC.

This clone was seen just once. The chain combines TRBV10-2 with TRBJ2-7, with 10 positions matching TRBD1. The junction had 6 bases not matched to a gene; V was cut back by 6 bases and J by 4 bases. Germline assignment: CDR1 WSHSY and CDR2 SAAADI. The CDR3 covers 14 residues. The chain's CDR3 is CASRGQGFGYEQYF. CDR3 in DNA: TGCGCCAGCAGGGGACAGGGGTTTGGGTACGAGCAGTACTTC.